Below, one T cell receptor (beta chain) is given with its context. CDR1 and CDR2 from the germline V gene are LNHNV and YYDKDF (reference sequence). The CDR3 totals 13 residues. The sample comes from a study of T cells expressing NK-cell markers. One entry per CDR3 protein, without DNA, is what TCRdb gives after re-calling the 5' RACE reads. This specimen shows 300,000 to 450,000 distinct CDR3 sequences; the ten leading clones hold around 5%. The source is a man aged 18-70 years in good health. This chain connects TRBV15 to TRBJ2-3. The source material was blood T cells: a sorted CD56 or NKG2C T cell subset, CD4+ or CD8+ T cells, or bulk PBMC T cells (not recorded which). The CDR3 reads CATRVAWADTQYF. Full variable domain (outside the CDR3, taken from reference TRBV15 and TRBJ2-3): DAMVIQNPRYQVTQFGKPVTLSCSQTLNHNVMYWYQQKSSQAPKLLFHYYDKDFNNEADTPDNFQSRRPNTSFCFLDIRSPGLGDTAMYLCATRVAWADTQYFGPGTRLTVL.